Sequencing of this T cell receptor (beta chain) was carried out in a study of blood T cell repertoires in COVID-19. Study overall: PBMCs, B-cell-depleted T cells, or T cells were the source of the cDNA or gDNA that made up the material.

Profiled with immunoSEQ multiplex PCR; TCRdb holds only in-frame clones, not every one. The sample holds around 280,000 clones, roughly 89% seen once. V lost 3 bases, J lost 6 bases, and 18 bases lay in between. Germline V lookup: CDR1 SGHAT, CDR2 FQNNGV. CDR3 length equals 16 residues. Enrolled through a virtual design, the participants were between about 18 and 89 years of age and came from under 30 US areas. Donors were grouped by their self-reported clinical history. The sample was PBMCs or T cells enriched from blood (not recorded which). The receptor was isolated from a woman in her forties who had recovered from COVID-19. V and J are TRBV11-2 and TRBJ2-1; D is possibly TRBD2 (6 bases). The CDR3 protein is CASSFFDPQEGNEQFF. The CDR3 DNA reads as TGTGCCAGCAGCTTCTTCGATCCACAGGAGGGCAATGAGCAGTTCTTC.